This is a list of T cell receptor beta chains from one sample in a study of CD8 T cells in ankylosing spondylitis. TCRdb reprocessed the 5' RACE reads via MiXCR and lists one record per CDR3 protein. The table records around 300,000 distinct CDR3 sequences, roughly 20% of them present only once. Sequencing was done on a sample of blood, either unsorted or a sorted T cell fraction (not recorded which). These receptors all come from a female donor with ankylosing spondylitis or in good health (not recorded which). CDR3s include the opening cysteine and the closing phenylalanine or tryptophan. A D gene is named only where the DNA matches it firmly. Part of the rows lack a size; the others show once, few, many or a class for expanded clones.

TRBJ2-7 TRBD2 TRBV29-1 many CSTRTSGIPEQYF TGCAGCACCCGGACTAGCGGGATTCCCGAGCAGTACTTC
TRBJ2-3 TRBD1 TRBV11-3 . CASSPGGGDGDTQYF TGTGCCAGCAGCCCAGGGGGTGGAGACGGAGATACGCAGTATTTT
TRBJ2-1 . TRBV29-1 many CSVAPGLARYNEQFF TGCAGCGTTGCCCCGGGGCTAGCGCGGTACAATGAGCAGTTCTTC
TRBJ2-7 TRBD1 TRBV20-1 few CSAMGQGIYEQYF TGCAGTGCTATGGGACAGGGAATCTACGAGCAGTACTTC
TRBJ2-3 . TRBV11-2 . CASSLDRFTDTQYF TGTGCCAGCAGCTTAGATCGCTTCACAGATACGCAGTATTTT
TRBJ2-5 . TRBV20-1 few CSARASGRAKETQYF TGCAGTGCTAGAGCGAGCGGAAGGGCCAAAGAGACCCAGTACTTC
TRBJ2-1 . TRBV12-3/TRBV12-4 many CASSFLFGEYNEQFF TGTGCCAGCAGTTTTCTGTTCGGCGAGTACAATGAGCAGTTCTTC
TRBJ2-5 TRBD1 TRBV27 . CASRRRATGAWQETQYF TGTGCCAGCAGACGTAGGGCGACAGGGGCATGGCAAGAGACCCAGTACTTC
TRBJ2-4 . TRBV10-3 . CAISAGAGGAKNIQYF TGTGCCATCAGTGCGGGGGCCGGGGGCGCCAAAAACATTCAGTACTTC
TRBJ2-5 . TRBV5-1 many CASSLWETQYF TGCGCCAGCAGCTTGTGGGAGACCCAGTACTTC